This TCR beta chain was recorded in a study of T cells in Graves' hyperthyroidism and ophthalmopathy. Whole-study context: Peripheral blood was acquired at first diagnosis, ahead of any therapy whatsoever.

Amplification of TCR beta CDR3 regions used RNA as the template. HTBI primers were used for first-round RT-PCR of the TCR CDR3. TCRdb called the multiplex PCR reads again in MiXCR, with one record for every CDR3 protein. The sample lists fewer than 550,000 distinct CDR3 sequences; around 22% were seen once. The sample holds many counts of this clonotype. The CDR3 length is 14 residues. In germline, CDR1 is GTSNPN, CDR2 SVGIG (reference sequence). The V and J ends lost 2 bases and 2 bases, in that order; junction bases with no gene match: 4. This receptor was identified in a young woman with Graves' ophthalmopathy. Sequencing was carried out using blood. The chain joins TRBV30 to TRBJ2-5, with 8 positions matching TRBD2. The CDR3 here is CAWSPGGGQETQYF. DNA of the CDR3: TGTGCCTGGAGTCCGGGAGGGGGACAAGAGACCCAGTACTTC.